The next 14 T cell receptor beta chains were all read from a single sample in a study of CD8 T cells in Susac syndrome. Random hexamers were used to reverse transcribe an amount of roughly 0.45 to 1 ug RNA. Via MiXCR, TCRdb re-called the immunoSEQ multiplex PCR reads, giving one row per CDR3 protein. The sample comprises under 150,000 distinct CDR3 sequences, roughly 94% of which are singletons, and less than 0.15% rests with the top ten. Sample: CD4+ T cells from PBMCs. The origin of the receptors is a human donor with multiple sclerosis.

J is TRBJ1-3 and V is TRBV5-1; possible D gene TRBD1, 5 bases. This CDR3 has 15 amino acids. V was trimmed by 4 bases and J by 3 bases, leaving 14 bases between them. The germline CDR1 and CDR2 sequences are SGHRS and YFSETQ. CDR3 region: CASSPGGVNGNTIYF. In nucleotides, the CDR3 is TGCGCCAGCAGCCCCGGAGGGGTAAATGGAAACACCATATATTTT.

This chain joins TRBV30 and TRBJ1-1; D might be TRBD1 (6 bases). V dropped 3 bases and J dropped 9 bases, with 14 bases sitting between them. The CDR3 runs to 12 residues. CDR1 is GTSNPN, CDR2 SVGIG, per germline (reference sequence). The CDR3 region is CAWSEGGAQAFF. The CDR3 nucleotides read TGTGCCTGGAGCGAAGGGGGGGCGCAAGCTTTCTTT.

The rearrangement joins TRBV9 to TRBJ1-1, with 8 bases aligning to TRBD1. The trim removed 4 bases at V and 5 bases at J, leaving 10 bases unmatched. Germline V gene lookup returns CDR1 SGDLS and CDR2 YYNGEE. The CDR3 length is 15 residues. The CDR3 DNA reads TGTGCCAGCAGCACCGGGGACAGGCCGCGGACTGAAGCTTTCTTT. Its translation is CASSTGDRPRTEAFF.

The V call is TRBV10-3, the J call TRBJ2-3, with 9 positions matching TRBD1. Germline CDR1 reads ENHRY; CDR2 reads SYGVKD. The CDR3 extends over 17 amino acids. Trimming cost V 7 bases and J 3 bases; bases outside gene matches: 14. CDR3: CAITPGTGKGRTDTQYF. DNA for the CDR3: TGTGCCATCACCCCCGGGACAGGGAAGGGAAGAACAGATACGCAGTATTTT.

The chain combines TRBV14 with TRBJ2-2; D might be TRBD1 (5 bases). The CDR3 totals 13 residues. Trimming removed 4 bases at V and 6 bases at J, with 9 bases between. CDR1 and CDR2 from the germline V gene are SGHDN and FVKESK. The CDR3 nucleotides are TGTGCCAGCAGCCGCCAGGGATCCGGGGAGCTGTTTTTT. It yields the protein CASSRQGSGELFF.

V and J are TRBV6-6 and TRBJ1-1; 8 positions match TRBD1. Germline loops: CDR1 MNHNY, CDR2 SVGAGI (reference sequence). This CDR3 has 16 amino acids. J was trimmed by 3 bases and V by 6 bases; bases with no gene match: 12. The CDR3 reads CASSTPSQGVHTEAFF. The CDR3 DNA sequence: TGTGCCAGCAGCACGCCTTCACAGGGGGTTCACACTGAAGCTTTCTTT.

The chain couples TRBV29-1 to TRBJ2-1; 13 nucleotides agree with TRBD2. Trimming removed 5 bases from V and 10 bases from J; junction bases left unmatched: 8. Germline-derived CDR1 and CDR2 are SQVTM and ANQGSEA. The CDR3 length is 14 residues. CDR3 sequence reads: CSVSELAGGSEQFF. The CDR3 DNA is TGCAGCGTTAGCGAACTAGCGGGAGGGAGCGAGCAGTTCTTC.

The chain has TRBV5-1 and TRBJ1-1; possibly TRBD1 for D (6 bases). Trimming took off 0 bases at V and 1 base at J, with 10 bases between the two ends. CDR3 length equals 15 residues. Germline loops: CDR1 SGHRS, CDR2 YFSETQ. DNA for the CDR3: TGCGCCAGCAGCTTGGTTGGGGGCCCGAACACTGAAGCTTTCTTT. This sequence encodes CASSLVGGPNTEAFF.

The chain employs TRBV20-1 and TRBJ2-5; D is undetermined. The length of the CDR3 is 10 residues. V was clipped by 3 bases and J by 4 bases, with 3 bases between them. Germline values: CDR1 DFQATT, CDR2 SNEGSKA (reference sequence). CDR3 sequence reads: CSASVETQYF. The CDR3, as DNA: TGCAGTGCTAGCGTAGAGACCCAGTACTTC.

The rearrangement joins TRBV5-1 to TRBJ1-6; D is possibly TRBD1 (5 bases). Germline V gives CDR1 SGHRS, CDR2 YFSETQ. The CDR3 has 16 residues. V was shortened by 3 bases and J by 8 bases, with 18 bases between the two germline ends. CDR3 in amino acids: CASSSRQPELDSPLHF. CDR3 DNA: TGCGCCAGCAGCTCCCGACAGCCAGAGCTTGATTCACCCCTCCACTTT.

The chain recombines TRBV30 with TRBJ1-2; D is unresolved. V shed 7 bases and J shed 3 bases, with 9 bases lying between them. The CDR3 has 11 residues. Per germline, CDR1 GTSNPN and CDR2 SVGIG (reference sequence). CDR3 amino acids: CASEKDYGYTF. The CDR3 nucleotides are TGTGCCTCCGAGAAGGACTATGGCTACACCTTC.

The V and J genes are TRBV30 and TRBJ1-4; TRBD1 might be the D (6 bases). Germline-derived CDR1 and CDR2 are GTSNPN and SVGIG (reference sequence). The germline V and J ends were trimmed by 0 bases and 7 bases, with 15 bases remaining between them. The CDR3 consists of 15 residues. The DNA for the CDR3 is TGTGCCTGGAGTGTACGGCGGCAGGGGCGTGAAAAACTGTTTTTT. Residues: CAWSVRRQGREKLFF.

The V gene is TRBV6-2 or TRBV6-3, the J gene TRBJ2-3; D unresolved. V dropped 8 bases and J dropped 2 bases, with 14 bases sitting between them. The germline V gene has CDR1 MNHEY and CDR2 SVGEGT. The CDR3 is made up of 14 amino acids. Here the CDR3 reads CASHTVFNTDTQYF. In DNA form, the CDR3 reads TGTGCCAGCCATACGGTATTCAACACAGATACGCAGTATTTT.

The chain uses TRBV7-9 and TRBJ2-7; possible D gene TRBD2, 6 bases. The ends were cut back, 5 bases at V and 0 bases at J, with 11 bases in the middle. Germline V gene sequence: CDR1 SEHNR, CDR2 FQNEAQ (reference sequence). There are 14 residues in the CDR3. CDR3 region: CASSQLASSYEQYF. In DNA, the CDR3 is TGTGCCAGCAGCCAACTAGCCAGCTCCTACGAGCAGTACTTC. Together with reference TRBV7-9 and TRBJ2-7, the CDR3 gives the full variable domain: DTGVSQNPRHKITKRGQNVTFRCDPISEHNRLYWYRQTLGQGPEFLTYFQNEAQLEKSRLLSDRFSAERPKGSFSTLEIQRTEQGDSAMYLCASSQLASSYEQYFGPGTRLTVT.